This note documents a single TCR beta chain sequence. Its target is unknown. Per the germline V gene, CDR1 is MDHEN and CDR2 is SYDVKM. Trimming took 6 bases from V and 8 from J; bases not matched to a gene: 19. The CDR3 loop spans 17 amino acids. This entry belongs to a study of cytomegalovirus exposure and HLA in healthy donors. The PCR used 60 Vbeta and 13 Jbeta primers. Assay: immunoSEQ multiplex PCR; the TCRdb copy retains only in-frame clones and omits some. The sample comprises around 94,000 clones, 50% to 75% of which are singletons, and about 3.8% rests with the top ten. Study results and caveats: The records held CMV serostatus as the only immune exposure information. Cytomegalovirus status was reportedly diagnosed by the classifier with high specificity and sensitivity. In an earlier analysis, about 87% or about 30%: the productive usage of most TCR beta V segments.

The sequence was collected from a man aged 30-40 years in good health and CMV-seronegative. Source material: PBMCs. The chain joins TRBV28 to TRBJ2-1; TRBD2 matches at 7 bases. In DNA form, the CDR3 reads TGTGCCAGCAGGACCCATGGCCGGTTAGCGGGCAACTATGAGCAGTTCTTC. Protein product: CASRTHGRLAGNYEQFF.